This passage covers 23 T cell receptor beta chains from one sample sequenced in a study of T cell responses to AZD1222 COVID-19 vaccine. TCRdb's copy holds only in-frame clones and misses some; the assay was immunoSEQ multiplex PCR. Found here are more than 120,000 clones, almost 90% of them singletons; the top ten hold roughly 1.7%. This sample comprised peripheral blood, obtained 28 days after the second AZD1222 dose. All receptors come from an adult who received the AZD1222 COVID-19 vaccine.

The chain links TRBV5-1 to TRBJ2-2; D is ambiguous. V was shortened by 3 bases and J by 4 bases, with 7 bases between the two germline ends. This CDR3 is 13 amino acids long. CDR1 is SGHRS and CDR2 is YFSETQ in the germline V gene. CDR3 residues: CASSSTPTGELFF. In DNA form, the CDR3 reads TGCGCCAGCAGCTCCACCCCCACCGGGGAGCTGTTTTTT.

The chain links TRBV4-2 to TRBJ1-4; TRBD1 matches 9 bases. CDR1 and CDR2 (germline): LGHNA, YNFKEQ. The junction had 4 bases not matched to a gene; V was cut back by 4 bases and J by 7 bases. The CDR3 has 14 residues. CDR3 loop: CASSLQGAGEKLFF. The CDR3 region has the DNA TGTGCCAGCAGCCTACAGGGGGCAGGTGAAAAACTGTTTTTT.

The chain employs TRBV28 and TRBJ1-5; TRBD1 agrees at 8 bases. This CDR3 region has 18 residues. Per the germline V gene, CDR1 is MDHEN and CDR2 is SYDVKM. J was trimmed by 2 bases and V by 4 bases; bases with no gene match: 13. The CDR3 bases are TGTGCCAGCAGTTGGGTTGGACAGGGTAATGTCGGCAATCAGCCCCAGCATTTT. This translates into CASSWVGQGNVGNQPQHF.

This chain uses TRBV7-6 with TRBJ2-1; no firm D call. V shed 5 bases and J shed 6 bases, with 11 bases lying between them. Germline V gives CDR1 SGHVS, CDR2 FNYEAQ. CDR3 length: 13 amino acids. The CDR3 nucleotides are TGTGCCAGCAGCCCCGGATCGATCAATGAGCAGTTCTTC. Protein sequence: CASSPGSINEQFF.

This chain uses TRBV5-1 with TRBJ1-3; possibly TRBD1 for D (5 bases). The CDR3 contains 15 residues. V was clipped by 5 bases and J by 7 bases, with 19 bases between them. Germline V gives CDR1 SGHRS, CDR2 YFSETQ. For the CDR3, the DNA is TGCGCCAGCAGGCCATCGGGACCCGTGGGCAACACCATATATTTT. Amino acid sequence: CASRPSGPVGNTIYF.

The rearrangement links TRBV28 to TRBJ1-5; D is unresolved. Per germline, CDR1 MDHEN and CDR2 SYDVKM. This CDR3 comprises 15 residues. The V end was cut by 10 bases, the J end by 0 bases, with 16 bases between. This CDR3 is CATLYSGISNQPQHF. In DNA, the CDR3 is TGTGCCACCTTGTATTCGGGGATTAGCAATCAGCCCCAGCATTTT.

The V and J genes are TRBV7-9 and TRBJ1-2; D is perhaps TRBD1 (5 bases). Germline V CDR1 and CDR2: SEHNR, FQNEAQ (reference sequence). The CDR3 runs to 14 residues. The V and J ends lost 3 bases and 4 bases respectively, with 12 bases between them. The CDR3 sequence: CASSLDWDRYGYTF. DNA of the CDR3: TGTGCCAGCAGCTTGGACTGGGACCGCTATGGCTACACCTTC.

The chain links TRBV5-1 to TRBJ1-4; D unresolved. V was trimmed by 1 base and J by 3 bases, leaving 13 bases between them. The CDR3 covers 16 residues. Germline loops: CDR1 SGHRS, CDR2 YFSETQ. CDR3 nucleotides: TGCGCCAGCAGCTTGAACAACTTCTCACCTAATGAAAAACTGTTTTTT. It encodes CASSLNNFSPNEKLFF.

The V gene is TRBV9, the J gene TRBJ2-3; 10 bases are shared with TRBD2. CDR1 SGDLS and CDR2 YYNGEE come from the germline V gene. J gave up 4 bases and V 2 bases, and 10 bases lay outside the gene matches. The CDR3 is 17 amino acids. The CDR3, as DNA: TGTGCCAGCAGCGTGGGCCTAGCGGGAGAGGGCCCAGATACGCAGTATTTT. As protein: CASSVGLAGEGPDTQYF.

This sequence joins TRBV11-1 and TRBJ2-5, with 9 bases that match TRBD2. Germline CDR1 is SGHAT and CDR2 is FQDESV (reference sequence). The J segment lost 5 bases and the V segment lost 7 bases, leaving 5 bases of the junction unmatched. CDR3 length: 13 amino acids. CDR3 nucleotides: TGTGCCAGCAACCTAGCGGGGTATGAGACCCAGTACTTC. It encodes CASNLAGYETQYF.

V and J are TRBV11-2 and TRBJ2-7; D may be TRBD2 (5 bases). Trimming removed 1 base from V and 1 base from J, with 17 bases in between. The germline gives CDR1 SGHAT, CDR2 FQNNGV. The CDR3 is 17 amino acids. The CDR3: CASSLVDNGRESYEQYF. The CDR3 region has the DNA TGTGCCAGCAGCTTAGTCGATAACGGACGGGAATCCTACGAGCAGTACTTC.

This sequence joins TRBV14 and TRBJ1-1, with 9 bases that match TRBD1. Germline CDR1 reads SGHDN; CDR2 reads FVKESK. V shed 4 bases and J 5 bases; nucleotides not matched to a gene: 11. The length of the CDR3 is 16 residues. CDR3 nucleotides: TGTGCCAGCAGCCCTGTGGACCGGGACAGGGCGACTGAAGCTTTCTTT. It yields the protein CASSPVDRDRATEAFF.

The chain combines TRBV6-2 or TRBV6-3 with TRBJ2-7; D possibly corresponds to TRBD2 (5 bases). This CDR3 region has 15 residues. CDR1 MNHEY and CDR2 SVGEGT come from the germline V gene. V lost 0 bases and J lost 4, with 13 bases in between. The CDR3 nucleotides read TGTGCCAGCAGTTACTCCTCCAACGGGGTTTACGAGCAGTACTTC. Its translation is CASSYSSNGVYEQYF.

The chain employs TRBV7-9 and TRBJ2-1, with D possibly TRBD1 on 5 matching bases. Trimming took off 1 base at V and 4 bases at J, with 5 bases between the two ends. CDR1 and CDR2 (germline): SEHNR, FQNEAQ (reference sequence). This CDR3 comprises 13 residues. The DNA of the CDR3 is TGTGCCAGCAGCTTAGGGACATACAATGAGCAGTTCTTC. Amino acid sequence: CASSLGTYNEQFF. Together with reference TRBV7-9 and TRBJ2-1, the CDR3 gives the full variable domain: DTGVSQNPRHKITKRGQNVTFRCDPISEHNRLYWYRQTLGQGPEFLTYFQNEAQLEKSRLLSDRFSAERPKGSFSTLEIQRTEQGDSAMYLCASSLGTYNEQFFGPGTRLTVL.

The rearrangement links TRBV6-5 to TRBJ1-3, with TRBD1 matching 7 bases. With 6 bases clipped from V and 4 bases from J, the junction kept 9 bases outside the gene matches. CDR3 size: 15 residues. CDR1 is MNHEY and CDR2 is SVGAGI in the germline V gene. CDR3 amino acids: CASRSTGYSGNTIYF. The CDR3 DNA follows: TGTGCCAGCAGATCGACAGGGTATTCAGGAAACACCATATATTTT.

The chain recombines TRBV5-1 with TRBJ1-1; a weak D match, TRBD1 (6 bases). The CDR3 loop spans 15 amino acids. Trimming took off 6 bases at V and 3 bases at J, with 18 bases between the two ends. Germline V lookup: CDR1 SGHRS, CDR2 YFSETQ. The CDR3 nucleotides read TGCGCCAGCAAACAAGGGGGTACGGCCGACACTGAAGCTTTCTTT. This sequence encodes CASKQGGTADTEAFF.

The chain recombines TRBV6-2 or TRBV6-3 with TRBJ1-6; TRBD1 matches 9 bases. This CDR3 is built from 13 residues. The germline CDR1 and CDR2 sequences are MNHEY and SVGEGT. V lost 0 bases, J lost 17 bases, and 5 bases stayed unmatched. The CDR3 region is CASSYSRTGAFHF. In DNA form, the CDR3 reads TGTGCCAGCAGTTACTCAAGGACAGGGGCTTTCCACTTT.

This clone was observed a single time. The rearrangement uses TRBV9 and TRBJ2-1, with 8 bases lining up with TRBD2. The germline V gene encodes CDR1 SGDLS and CDR2 YYNGEE. V shed 4 bases and J 7 bases; nucleotides not matched to a gene: 10. The CDR3 is 15 residues long. CDR3 coding DNA: TGTGCCAGCAGCACCGAGGGACTAGATAGTAATGAGCAGTTCTTC. It encodes CASSTEGLDSNEQFF.

In this sample, this clone turned up once. The V gene is TRBV30, the J gene TRBJ1-3, with D tentatively TRBD1 (5 bases). Deletions cut 2 bases from V and 0 bases from J, with 17 bases between. Germline loops: CDR1 GTSNPN, CDR2 SVGIG (reference sequence). The CDR3 consists of 17 residues. Here the CDR3 DNA reads TGTGCCTGGAGTCAGGACGGGGGATTAAGCTCTGGAAACACCATATATTTT. Amino acid sequence: CAWSQDGGLSSGNTIYF.

As DNA, the CDR3 is TGCGCCAGCTGCCAAGGAGGTACTCAAGAGACCCAGTACTTC. Translated: CASCQGGTQETQYF. The chain joins TRBV5-1 to TRBJ2-5, with a weak D call TRBD2 (5 bases). CDR1 SGHRS and CDR2 YFSETQ come from the germline V gene. The CDR3 spans 14 residues. The ends were cut back, 7 bases at V and 2 bases at J, with 15 bases in the middle.

The chain joins TRBV5-4 to TRBJ2-3, with a weak D call TRBD2 (7 bases). The ends were cut back, 3 bases at V and 3 bases at J, with 14 bases in the middle. The germline CDR1 and CDR2 sequences are SGHNT and YYREEE (reference sequence). The CDR3 is made up of 15 amino acids. Written as DNA, the CDR3 is TGTGCCAGCAGCTCGAGCAGGGGAGGGACAGATACGCAGTATTTT. Amino acids: CASSSSRGGTDTQYF.

This sequence joins TRBV30 and TRBJ1-1; no clear D. Trimming cost V 3 bases and J 7 bases, with 6 bases left between them. The CDR3 runs 10 residues. CDR1 and CDR2 (germline): GTSNPN, SVGIG (reference sequence). The CDR3 nucleotides read TGTGCCTGGAGGGTTATTGAAGCTTTCTTT. Protein product: CAWRVIEAFF.

This chain links TRBV7-8 with TRBJ1-2; unclear D gene. The V and J ends lost 5 bases and 3 bases respectively, with 10 bases between them. The CDR3 consists of 13 residues. CDR1 and CDR2 (germline): SGHVS, FQNEAQ. This chain's CDR3 is CASSPTVDYGYTF. The DNA for the CDR3 is TGTGCCAGCAGCCCTACAGTGGACTATGGCTACACCTTC.